This TCR beta chain was sequenced for a study of identical twins. Study observations and caveats: There is a chance that invariant MAIT and iNKT cells partially muddied zero-insertion analyses.

As regards this clonotype: Its specificity is not known.

Healthy Caucasian donors formed the entire cohort. The CDR3 totals 16 residues. Trimming left V 0 bases short and J 2 bases short, with 12 bases between. CDR1 and CDR2 from the germline V gene are MNHEY and SMNVEV (reference sequence). A universal primer site was created by template switching, with the cDNA bearing unique molecular identifiers. In TCRdb, the 5' RACE reads were re-called with MiXCR into one record per CDR3 protein. The data contain around 960,000 distinct CDR3 sequences, roughly 12% of them singletons. These data were likewise used in another study, on yellow fever vaccine responses in identical twins.

This TCR derives from a young woman in good health. This chain connects TRBV27 to TRBJ2-3, with D possibly matching TRBD2 (7 bases). Source material: PBMCs. CDR3 amino acids: CASSLSWGGLTDTQYF. For the CDR3, the DNA is TGTGCCAGCAGTTTATCTTGGGGGGGGCTCACAGATACGCAGTATTTT.